This is a list of T cell receptor beta chains from one sample in a study of blood T cell repertoires in COVID-19. TCRdb's copy holds only in-frame clones and misses some; the assay was immunoSEQ multiplex PCR. There are 63,000 or so clones in the sample; around 90% occur only once, and under 1.5% lies in the top ten. Sequencing input: peripheral blood. The receptors were sampled from a human donor in a cohort sampled during active COVID-19. Both conserved end residues are part of each CDR3. The D gene is left open where the match is weak. Clone size is not always given. Where it is, it says once, few, many or a class for expanded clones.

>TRBJ2-1|NA|TRBD2|TRBV29-1
TGCAGCACACGTCGGGGACTAGAGACTGAGACGGAGCAGTTCTTC
CSTRRGLETETEQFF
>TRBJ1-2|NA|NA|TRBV5-4
TGTGCCAGCAGCCCCCTGGGAACCAGGGGTGGTAGCTATGGCTACACCTTC
CASSPLGTRGGSYGYTF
>TRBJ2-3|NA|NA|TRBV7-9
TGTGCCAGCAGACGCGCCCAGAGTCCGGGAGATACGCAGTATTTT
CASRRAQSPGDTQYF
>TRBJ2-5|NA|TRBD2|TRBV11-2
TGTGCCAGCAGCCCGGGGACTAGCGGGAAAGTCGGGACCCAGTACTTC
CASSPGTSGKVGTQYF
>TRBJ2-1|few|TRBD2|TRBV7-3
TGTGCCAGCAGCACCTCTAGCGGGAGGGCCTATAGTGAGCAGTTCTTC
CASSTSSGRAYSEQFF
>TRBJ1-3|NA|NA|TRBV2
TGTGCCAGCAGCCCTACCCTATCCTCCTCTGGAAACACCATATATTTT
CASSPTLSSSGNTIYF
>TRBJ1-6|NA|NA|TRBV4-1
TGCGCCAGCAGCCTCCCGCCGCCCAGGGGAATTGGTTCACCCCTCCACTTT
CASSLPPPRGIGSPLHF
>TRBJ2-5|NA|TRBD1|TRBV15
TGTGCCACCAGCAGAGAGGGGACAGGGGGCGCAAAGACCCAGTACTTC
CATSREGTGGAKTQYF
>TRBJ2-5|NA|NA|TRBV7-9
TGTGCCAGCAGCTCGATGGGCCTGGCGGAGACCCAGTACTTC
CASSSMGLAETQYF
>TRBJ2-1|NA|TRBD2|TRBV28
TGTGCCAGCAGTCCCAGCGGGAGCTCCTACAATGAGCAGTTCTTC
CASSPSGSSYNEQFF
>TRBJ2-1|NA|TRBD1|TRBV30
TGTGCCTGGGTATCCCGGGACAGGGTGACTGAGCAGTTCTTC
CAWVSRDRVTEQFF
>TRBJ2-3|NA|TRBD2|TRBV27
TGTGCCAGCAGTTTATATCCTAGCGGGAGAACAGATACGCAGTATTTT
CASSLYPSGRTDTQYF
>TRBJ1-1|NA|NA|TRBV5-6
TGTGCCAGCAGCGTGGGACTGAAGTCCACTGAAGCTTTCTTT
CASSVGLKSTEAFF
>TRBJ2-2|NA|TRBD1|TRBV6-6
TGTGCCAGCAGTCCTCCGGACAGGTTAGACACCGGGGAGCTGTTTTTT
CASSPPDRLDTGELFF
>TRBJ2-1|NA|TRBD2|TRBV3-1/TRBV3-2
TGTGCCAGCAGCTTCGTCCGACTAGCGGGCTCCTACAATGAGCAGTTCTTC
CASSFVRLAGSYNEQFF
>TRBJ1-3|NA|NA|TRBV19
TGTGCCAGTAGTAACGGACAGAGCTCTGGAAACACCATATATTTT
CASSNGQSSGNTIYF
>TRBJ2-6|few|NA|TRBV19
TGTGCCAGTAGTATAGATGGCGGGTCTGGGGCCAACGTCCTGACTTTC
CASSIDGGSGANVLTF
>TRBJ2-3|once|NA|TRBV7-2
TGTGCCAGCAGCTTAAGCGGCACAGATACGCAGTATTTT
CASSLSGTDTQYF
>TRBJ2-7|NA|TRBD2|TRBV15
TGTGCCACCAGCAGAGACGGTCTAGCGGACTACGAGCAGTACTTC
CATSRDGLADYEQYF
>TRBJ1-6|NA|NA|TRBV11-2
TGTGCCAGCAGCTTACGAACAGCGGGGAATTCACCCCTCCACTTT
CASSLRTAGNSPLHF
>TRBJ2-5|NA|TRBD2|TRBV10-2
TGCGCCAGCACCTTCGGGGGATCCTCACTAGCGGGAGAAGAGACCCAGTACTTC
CASTFGGSSLAGEETQYF
>TRBJ2-1|NA|TRBD2|TRBV7-3
TGTGCCAGCAGCTGGAGCGGGAGAGACAATGAGCAGTTCTTC
CASSWSGRDNEQFF
>TRBJ1-1|NA|NA|TRBV5-1
TGCGCCAGCAGCCTTTTGGGGGGGAACACTGAAGCTTTCTTT
CASSLLGGNTEAFF
>TRBJ2-3|NA|NA|TRBV7-9
TGTGCCAGCAGCTCACTAGGGGAGGGCACAGATACGCAGTATTTT
CASSSLGEGTDTQYF
>TRBJ2-1|NA|TRBD2|TRBV5-6
TGTGCCAGCAGCAGTACGTTAGCGGGAGGTGGGGATGAGCAGTTCTTC
CASSSTLAGGGDEQFF
>TRBJ1-5|NA|NA|TRBV3-1/TRBV3-2
TGTGCCAGCAGCCAAGTGGAGGGAAGGGCCCAGCATTTT
CASSQVEGRAQHF
>TRBJ2-7|NA|NA|TRBV11-2
TGTGCCAGCAGCTTAGACAGGCCCCAAGTCTACGAGCAGTACTTC
CASSLDRPQVYEQYF
>TRBJ1-1|NA|TRBD1|TRBV11-2
TGTGCCAGCAGCCGCCAGACAGGGCTGAACACTGAAGCTTTCTTT
CASSRQTGLNTEAFF
>TRBJ2-3|NA|TRBD2|TRBV10-3
TGTGCCATCAGTGCCAGGACTAGCGGGGGTAGCACAGATACGCAGTATTTT
CAISARTSGGSTDTQYF
>TRBJ2-1|NA|TRBD2|TRBV9
TGTGCCAGCAGCGTAGGGACTAGTCGTTACAATGAGCAGTTCTTC
CASSVGTSRYNEQFF
>TRBJ1-3|few|NA|TRBV5-1
TGCGCCAGCAGCTTCAACAGTTACTCTGGAAACACCATATATTTT
CASSFNSYSGNTIYF
>TRBJ2-6|NA|NA|TRBV24-1
TGTGCCACCAGTGATCGCAGGGCTGGGGCCAACGTCCTGACTTTC
CATSDRRAGANVLTF